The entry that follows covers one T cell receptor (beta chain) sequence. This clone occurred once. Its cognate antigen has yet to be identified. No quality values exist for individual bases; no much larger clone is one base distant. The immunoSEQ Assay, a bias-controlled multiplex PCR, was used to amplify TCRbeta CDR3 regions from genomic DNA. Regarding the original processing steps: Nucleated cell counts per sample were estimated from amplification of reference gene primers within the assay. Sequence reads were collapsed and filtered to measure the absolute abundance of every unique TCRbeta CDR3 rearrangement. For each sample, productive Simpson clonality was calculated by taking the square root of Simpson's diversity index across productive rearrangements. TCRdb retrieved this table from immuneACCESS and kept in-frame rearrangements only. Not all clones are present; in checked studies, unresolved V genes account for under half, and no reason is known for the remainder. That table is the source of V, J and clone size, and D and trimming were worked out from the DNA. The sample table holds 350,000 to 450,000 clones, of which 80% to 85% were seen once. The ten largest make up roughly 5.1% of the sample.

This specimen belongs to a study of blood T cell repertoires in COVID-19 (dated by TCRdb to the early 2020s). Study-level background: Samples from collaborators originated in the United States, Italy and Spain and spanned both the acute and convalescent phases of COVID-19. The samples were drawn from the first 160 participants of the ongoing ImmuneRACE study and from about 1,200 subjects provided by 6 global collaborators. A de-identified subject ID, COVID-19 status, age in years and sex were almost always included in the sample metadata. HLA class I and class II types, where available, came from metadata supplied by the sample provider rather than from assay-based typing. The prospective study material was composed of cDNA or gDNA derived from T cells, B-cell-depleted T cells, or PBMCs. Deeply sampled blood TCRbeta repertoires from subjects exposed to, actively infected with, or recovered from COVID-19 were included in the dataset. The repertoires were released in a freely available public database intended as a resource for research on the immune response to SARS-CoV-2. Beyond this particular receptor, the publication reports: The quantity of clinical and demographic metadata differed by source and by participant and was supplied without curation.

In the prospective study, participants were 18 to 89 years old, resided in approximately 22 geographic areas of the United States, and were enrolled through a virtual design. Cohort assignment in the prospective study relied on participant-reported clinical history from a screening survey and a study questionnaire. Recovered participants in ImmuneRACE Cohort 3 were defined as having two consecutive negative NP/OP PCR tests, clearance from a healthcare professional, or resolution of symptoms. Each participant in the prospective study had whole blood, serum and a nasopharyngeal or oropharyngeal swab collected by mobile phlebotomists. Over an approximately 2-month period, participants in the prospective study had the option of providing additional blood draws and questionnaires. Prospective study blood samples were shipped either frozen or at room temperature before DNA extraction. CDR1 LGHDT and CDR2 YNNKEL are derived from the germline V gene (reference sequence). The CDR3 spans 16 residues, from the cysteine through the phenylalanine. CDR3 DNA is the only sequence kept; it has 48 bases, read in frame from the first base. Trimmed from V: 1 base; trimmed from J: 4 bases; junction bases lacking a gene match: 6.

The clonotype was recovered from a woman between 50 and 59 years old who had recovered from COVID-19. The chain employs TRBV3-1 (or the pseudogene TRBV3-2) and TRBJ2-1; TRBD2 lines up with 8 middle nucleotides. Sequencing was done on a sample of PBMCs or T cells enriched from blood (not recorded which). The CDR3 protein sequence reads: CASSQVQAGAYNEQFF. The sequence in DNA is TGTGCCAGCAGCCAAGTACAAGCGGGGGCATACAATGAGCAGTTCTTC.